This T cell receptor beta chain is from a study of CXCR3 chemokines and chemotherapy response in bladder cancer. Via MiXCR, TCRdb re-called the PCR reads, giving one row per CDR3 protein. The sample has 12,000 or so distinct CDR3 sequences; around 12% are singletons. On this clonotype itself: Just one base apart from a much larger clone, this may be a read error.

The receptor was derived from a human donor with bladder cancer that did not respond to neoadjuvant chemotherapy. The specimen was collected from a patient whose treatment included neoadjuvant chemotherapy.

The CDR3 spells CASSARTDHGLITGELFF. CDR3 nucleotides: TGTGCCAGCAGTGCGAGGACGGACCACGGATTGATCACCGGGGAGCTGTTTTTT. The chain joins TRBV6-5 to TRBJ2-2; the D is unclear. V was shortened by 5 bases and J by 4 bases, with 23 bases between the two germline ends. The CDR3 covers 18 residues. CDR1 is MNHEY, CDR2 SVGAGI, per germline.